This record looks at one TCR beta chain sequence and its context. Sequencing used immunoSEQ multiplex PCR; TCRdb keeps in-frame clones, though not all of them. The sample consists of about 210,000 clones, 85% to 95% of them appearing once. The CDR3 is 13 amino acids. The trim removed 4 bases at V and 6 bases at J, leaving 3 bases unmatched. Germline V CDR1 and CDR2: SGHTA, FQGTGA. The data were obtained in a study of T cell responses to AZD1222 COVID-19 vaccine. The V gene is TRBV7-3, the J gene TRBJ1-1; TRBD1 matches at 9 bases. This clonotype was obtained from an adult in good health. Sample: peripheral blood, taken on day 0 of AZD1222 vaccination. The DNA for the CDR3 is TGTGCCAGCAGCTCAGACAGGGGGGCTGAAGCTTTCTTT. As protein: CASSSDRGAEAFF.